This T cell receptor (beta chain) was recorded in a study of patients and donors after allogeneic stem cell transplantation. The sample holds a few counts of this clonotype. TCRdb reprocessed the RT-PCR reads via MiXCR and lists one record per CDR3 protein. In the table there are roughly 880,000 distinct CDR3 sequences, approximately 19% of which are singletons. The sequence was collected from a human donor who was either an allogeneic HSCT recipient or a stem cell or donor lymphocyte infusion donor (not recorded which). It is not recorded whose cells these are; they may come from a transplant donor. The sample consisted of blood, either unsorted or a sorted T cell fraction (not recorded which).

The CDR3 reads CASSVGGGEQFF. CDR3 coding DNA: TGTGCCAGCAGCGTAGGAGGGGGTGAGCAGTTCTTC. This chain links TRBV9 with TRBJ2-1, with TRBD1 as a possible D gene (6 bases). V gave up 0 bases and J gave up 9 bases, with 7 bases separating them. CDR1 is SGDLS and CDR2 is YYNGEE in the germline V gene. The CDR3 runs 12 residues.